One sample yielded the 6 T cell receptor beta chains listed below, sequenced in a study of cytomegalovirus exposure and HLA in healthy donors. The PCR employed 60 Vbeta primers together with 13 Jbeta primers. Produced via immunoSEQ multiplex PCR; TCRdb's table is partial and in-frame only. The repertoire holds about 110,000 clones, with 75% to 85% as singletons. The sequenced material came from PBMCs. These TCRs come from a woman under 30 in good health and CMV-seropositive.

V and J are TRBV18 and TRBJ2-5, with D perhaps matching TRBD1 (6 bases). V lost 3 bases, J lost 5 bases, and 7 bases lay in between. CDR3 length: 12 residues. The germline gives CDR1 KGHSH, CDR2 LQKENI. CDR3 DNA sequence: TGTGCCAGCTCACCCACAGGGGAGACCCAGTACTTC. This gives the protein CASSPTGETQYF.

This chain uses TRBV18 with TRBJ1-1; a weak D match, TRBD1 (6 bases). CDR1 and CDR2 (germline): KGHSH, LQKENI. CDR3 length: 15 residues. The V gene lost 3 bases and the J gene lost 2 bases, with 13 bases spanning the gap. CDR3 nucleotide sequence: TGTGCCAGCTCACCTTACAGGGAAAGTAACACTGAAGCTTTCTTT. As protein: CASSPYRESNTEAFF.

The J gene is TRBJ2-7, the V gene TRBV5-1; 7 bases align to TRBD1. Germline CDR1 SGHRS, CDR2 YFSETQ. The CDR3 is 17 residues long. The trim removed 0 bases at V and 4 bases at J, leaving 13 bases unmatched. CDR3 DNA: TGCGCCAGCAGCTTGGTAGCTCCCGGGACAGCTATTTACGAGCAGTACTTC. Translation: CASSLVAPGTAIYEQYF.

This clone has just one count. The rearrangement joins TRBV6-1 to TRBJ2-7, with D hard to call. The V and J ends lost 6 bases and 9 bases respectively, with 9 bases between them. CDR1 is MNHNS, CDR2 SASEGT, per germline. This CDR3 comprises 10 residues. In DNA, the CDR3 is TGTGCCAGCAGCCCTAGATGGCAGTACTTC. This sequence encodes CASSPRWQYF.

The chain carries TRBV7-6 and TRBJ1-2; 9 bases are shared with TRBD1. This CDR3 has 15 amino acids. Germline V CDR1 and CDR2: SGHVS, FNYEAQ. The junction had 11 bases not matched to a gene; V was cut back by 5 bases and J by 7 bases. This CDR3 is CASSPTGDRVTGYTF. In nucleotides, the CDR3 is TGTGCCAGCAGCCCCACCGGGGACAGGGTAACTGGCTACACCTTC.

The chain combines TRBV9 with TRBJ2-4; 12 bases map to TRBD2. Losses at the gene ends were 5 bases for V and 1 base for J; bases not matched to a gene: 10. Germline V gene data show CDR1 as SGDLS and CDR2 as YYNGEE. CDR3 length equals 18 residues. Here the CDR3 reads CASSPTSGRGWAKNIQYF. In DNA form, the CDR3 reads TGTGCCAGCAGTCCGACTAGCGGGAGAGGTTGGGCCAAAAACATTCAGTACTTC. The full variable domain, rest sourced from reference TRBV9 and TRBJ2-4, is DSGVTQTPKHLITATGQRVTLRCSPRSGDLSVYWYQQSLDQGLQFLIQYYNGEERAKGNILERFSAQQFPDLHSELNLSSLELGDSALYFCASSPTSGRGWAKNIQYFGAGTRLSVL.